Listed here are 22 T cell receptor beta chains from one sample, sequenced in a study of sequential checkpoint blockade in melanoma. Sequenced by immunoSEQ multiplex PCR; TCRdb stores in-frame clones only, minus some. The sample includes 25,000 to 35,000 clones, about 83% of them seen just once. This sample's treatment: randomized to nivolumab then ipilimumab (arm A) or the reverse (arm B). Specimen: CD8+ T cells sorted from blood (inferred from file names), collected from a patient given nivolumab and ipilimumab in sequence. Receptors originate from a human donor with melanoma.

This chain uses TRBV7-2 with TRBJ1-5; D is uncertain. Germline-derived CDR1 and CDR2 are SGHTA and FQGNSA. V lost 2 bases to trimming and J lost 5 bases, with 7 bases between them. The CDR3 consists of 13 residues. The DNA for the CDR3 is TGTGCCAGCAGCTTATCTAGAGATCAGCCCCAGCATTTT. Its protein is CASSLSRDQPQHF. Drawing the rest from reference TRBV7-2 and TRBJ1-5, the complete variable domain is GAGVSQSPSNKVTEKGKDVELRCDPISGHTALYWYRQSLGQGLEFLIYFQGNSAPDKSGLPSDRFSAERTGGSVSTLTIQRTQQEDSAVYLCASSLSRDQPQHFGDGTRLSIL.

The J gene is TRBJ2-5, the V gene TRBV6-1; 8 bases agree with TRBD2. The germline V gene encodes CDR1 MNHNS and CDR2 SASEGT. V was clipped by 2 bases and J by 0 bases; unmatched bases: 8. There are 17 residues in the CDR3. The CDR3 nucleotides are TGTGCCAGCAGTGAAATAGCGGGGCTGGGGTACCAAGAGACCCAGTACTTC. Protein product: CASSEIAGLGYQETQYF.

The chain combines TRBV25-1 with TRBJ1-2; TRBD1 matches at 9 bases. The CDR3 contains 18 residues. The J segment lost 2 bases and the V segment lost 2 bases, leaving 12 bases of the junction unmatched. The germline CDR1 and CDR2 sequences are MGHDK and SYGVNS. In DNA, the CDR3 is TGTGCCAGCAGTGAACCTAATGCGGACAGGGGACCAAACTATGGCTACACCTTC. It codes for CASSEPNADRGPNYGYTF.

The rearrangement joins TRBV27 to TRBJ2-7, with 7 positions matching TRBD1. The ends lost 4 bases at V and 4 bases at J; junction bases unmatched: 7. CDR3 length equals 14 residues. Germline V gene sequence: CDR1 MNHEY, CDR2 SMNVEV (reference sequence). The CDR3 DNA reads as TGTGCCAGCAGTTCCTCGGGACAGAGTTACGAGCAGTACTTC. Its protein product is CASSSSGQSYEQYF.

The J gene is TRBJ2-7, the V gene TRBV5-6; D might be TRBD2 (5 bases). Germline CDR1 SGHDT, CDR2 YYEEEE. Trimming removed 2 bases at V and 4 bases at J, with 7 bases between. CDR3 length equals 12 residues. CDR3 DNA: TGTGCCAGCAGCTTTAGCGATTACGAGCAGTACTTC. Amino acid sequence: CASSFSDYEQYF.

V and J are TRBV27 and TRBJ1-2, with TRBD1 matching 9 bases. V was clipped by 6 bases and J by 2 bases; unmatched bases: 10. Germline V lookup: CDR1 MNHEY, CDR2 SMNVEV (reference sequence). The CDR3 contains 16 residues. CDR3 DNA sequence: TGTGCCAGCAGGCTAACAGGGGGCGCGGGCAACTATGGCTACACCTTC. It translates to CASRLTGGAGNYGYTF.

The rearrangement links TRBV7-2 to TRBJ2-7; TRBD2 matches at 14 bases. Germline V gene lookup returns CDR1 SGHTA and CDR2 FQGNSA. This CDR3 is built from 17 residues. With V trimmed by 1 base and J by 4 bases, 6 bases remained unmatched. CDR3 in amino acids: CASSLVGLAGGRYEQYF. CDR3 in DNA: TGTGCCAGCAGCTTAGTTGGACTAGCGGGGGGTAGGTACGAGCAGTACTTC.

The chain carries TRBV2 and TRBJ2-1; 10 bases map to TRBD1. CDR1 and CDR2 (germline): SNHLY, FYNNEI. The CDR3 covers 13 residues. With V trimmed by 6 bases and J by 6 bases, 2 bases remained unmatched. CDR3 region: CASRGTGVNEQFF. The CDR3 region has the DNA TGTGCCAGCAGGGGGACAGGGGTCAATGAGCAGTTCTTC.

The V gene is TRBV11-3, the J gene TRBJ2-2; 8 bases are a match to TRBD2. This CDR3 has 15 residues. Trimming at V came to 1 base and at J to 3 bases, leaving 1 base not matched to a gene. Germline values: CDR1 SGHNT, CDR2 YENEEA. The CDR3 spells CASSLAGGYTGELFF. DNA for the CDR3: TGTGCCAGCAGCTTAGCGGGAGGGTACACCGGGGAGCTGTTTTTT.

V is TRBV19 and J is TRBJ1-2; perhaps TRBD1 as D (6 bases). Trimming took off 3 bases at V and 6 bases at J, with 14 bases between the two ends. Germline CDR1 is LNHDA and CDR2 is SQIVND (reference sequence). This CDR3 spans 14 amino acids. CDR3 region: CASSIGGQTNGYTF. Written as DNA, the CDR3 is TGTGCCAGTAGTATTGGCGGACAGACGAATGGCTACACCTTC.

V usage is TRBV11-2 and J usage is TRBJ2-7; 7 nucleotides line up with TRBD1. Germline V gene data show CDR1 as SGHAT and CDR2 as FQNNGV. J lost 4 bases, V lost 3 bases, and 6 bases had no gene match. This CDR3 contains 14 residues. CDR3 amino acids: CASSFTGTAYEQYF. The CDR3 DNA follows: TGTGCCAGCAGCTTCACCGGGACAGCATACGAGCAGTACTTC. Full variable domain (remainder filled in from reference TRBV11-2 and TRBJ2-7): EAGVAQSPRYKIIEKRQSVAFWCNPISGHATLYWYQQILGQGPKLLIQFQNNGVVDDSQLPKDRFSAERLKGVDSTLKIQPAKLEDSAVYLCASSFTGTAYEQYFGPGTRLTVT.

The rearrangement joins TRBV19 to TRBJ1-2; D uncertain. Germline V gives CDR1 LNHDA, CDR2 SQIVND (reference sequence). The CDR3 runs to 12 residues. Trimming took off 1 base at V and 13 bases at J, with 13 bases between the two ends. This CDR3 is CASSIVSGNFTF. In nucleotides, the CDR3 is TGTGCCAGTAGTATAGTAAGCGGCAATTTCACCTTC.

The V gene is TRBV27, the J gene TRBJ2-2; maybe TRBD1 (6 bases). CDR3 length equals 14 residues. Germline CDR1 is MNHEY and CDR2 is SMNVEV (reference sequence). V was shortened by 5 bases and J by 7 bases, with 14 bases between the two germline ends. CDR3 protein: CASSMQGFVGELFF. The CDR3 coding sequence is TGTGCCAGCAGTATGCAGGGGTTCGTCGGGGAGCTGTTTTTT.

The chain joins TRBV6-4 to TRBJ1-1; D is undetermined. Germline-derived CDR1 and CDR2 are MRHNA and SNTAGT. This CDR3 spans 13 amino acids. V lost 3 bases and J lost 1, with 6 bases in between. The chain's CDR3 is CASSEGANTEAFF. CDR3 coding DNA: TGTGCCAGCAGTGAGGGAGCGAACACTGAAGCTTTCTTT.

The V and J genes are TRBV19 and TRBJ2-1; 14 bases are shared with TRBD2. V gave up 3 bases and J gave up 4 bases; unmatched junction bases: 2. Germline V gene lookup returns CDR1 LNHDA and CDR2 SQIVND (reference sequence). The CDR3 loop spans 16 amino acids. The CDR3 coding sequence is TGTGCCAGTAGTATCGGACTAGCGGGGGGATACAATGAGCAGTTCTTC. Its protein product is CASSIGLAGGYNEQFF.

This chain uses TRBV12-5 with TRBJ2-5; the D is unclear. Looked up from germline, CDR1 is LGHNT and CDR2 is FRNRAP. The CDR3 is 12 residues long. V was trimmed by 1 base and J by 5 bases, leaving 5 bases between them. The CDR3 DNA follows: TGTGCTAGTGGTTTGGGTAGTGAGACCCAGTACTTC. It codes for CASGLGSETQYF.

In its sample, this clone was seen once. V usage is TRBV30 and J usage is TRBJ2-1; perhaps TRBD2 as D (5 bases). Trimming cost V 2 bases and J 0 bases, with 11 bases left between them. This CDR3 has 15 residues. CDR1 GTSNPN and CDR2 SVGIG come from the germline V gene (reference sequence). CDR3 nucleotides: TGTGCCTGGAGTCGTAGGGAGAGCTCCTACAATGAGCAGTTCTTC. Encoded protein: CAWSRRESSYNEQFF.

The chain joins TRBV7-2 to TRBJ2-3, with 7 bases aligning to TRBD2. Per the germline V gene, CDR1 is SGHTA and CDR2 is FQGNSA. Trimming at V came to 1 base and at J to 4 bases, leaving 11 bases not matched to a gene. The CDR3 is 17 amino acids. The CDR3: CASSLGGGKVTPDTQYF. CDR3 in DNA: TGTGCCAGCAGCTTAGGGGGGGGGAAGGTTACCCCAGATACGCAGTATTTT. Using reference TRBV7-2 and TRBJ2-3 for the parts outside the CDR3, the full variable domain is GAGVSQSPSNKVTEKGKDVELRCDPISGHTALYWYRQSLGQGLEFLIYFQGNSAPDKSGLPSDRFSAERTGGSVSTLTIQRTQQEDSAVYLCASSLGGGKVTPDTQYFGPGTRLTVL.

The V call is TRBV7-9, the J call TRBJ2-3, with 9 positions matching TRBD1. J gave up 1 base and V 11 bases, and 4 bases lay outside the gene matches. CDR3 length: 13 residues. The germline gives CDR1 SEHNR, CDR2 FQNEAQ (reference sequence). The CDR3 is CAGRTGGTDTQYF. The CDR3 region has the DNA TGTGCCGGAAGGACAGGGGGCACAGATACGCAGTATTTT.

This chain joins TRBV5-6 and TRBJ2-1; 10 bases agree with TRBD2. CDR3 length equals 16 residues. J was trimmed by 0 bases and V by 3 bases; bases with no gene match: 3. The V gene's germline CDR1 is SGHDT and CDR2 YYEEEE. The CDR3 is CASSSRLAGSYNEQFF. CDR3 nucleotides: TGTGCCAGCAGCTCCCGACTAGCGGGCTCCTACAATGAGCAGTTCTTC.

V usage is TRBV25-1 and J usage is TRBJ2-7; unclear D gene. V lost 4 bases and J lost 7, with 14 bases in between. Per the germline V gene, CDR1 is MGHDK and CDR2 is SYGVNS. The CDR3 sequence is 13 residues long. The CDR3 here is CASSGRRIGEQYF. The CDR3 DNA follows: TGTGCCAGCAGTGGACGAAGGATCGGGGAGCAGTACTTC.

V usage is TRBV5-6 and J usage is TRBJ2-7; perhaps TRBD1 as D (6 bases). V was cut by 4 bases and J by 5 bases, with 13 bases left in between. Germline CDR1 is SGHDT and CDR2 is YYEEEE. The CDR3 is 13 amino acids. CDR3 sequence reads: CASSLQGPNEQYF. Written as DNA, the CDR3 is TGTGCCAGCAGCCTACAGGGTCCCAACGAGCAGTACTTC.